The following is a T cell receptor (beta chain) sequence with its context. The antigen is undetermined. This CDR3 region has 13 residues. The germline CDR1 and CDR2 sequences are LNHDA and SQIVND (reference sequence). V trimming: 3 bases; J trimming: 10 bases; junction bases outside the gene matches: 7. The sample comes from a study of PD-1 blockade in classical Hodgkin lymphoma. Time point denoted: cycle 4 day 1 (C4D1), after less than 7 weeks of nivolumab. Relapse after autologous stem cell transplantation occurred in every patient, and brentuximab vedotin exposure varied. TCRdb's copy holds only in-frame clones and misses some; the assay was immunoSEQ multiplex PCR. The data contain 43,000 or so clones, approximately 78% of them singletons. Study-wide findings and caveats: By C4D1, CD4+ diversity increased significantly, especially in complete responders. A reduction in baseline TCR diversity was reportedly seen in newly diagnosed patients relative to healthy donors.

Source: peripheral blood mononuclear cells (PBMCs), taken before the fourth cycle of nivolumab. The receptor was derived from a human donor with classical Hodgkin lymphoma. This sequence joins TRBV19 and TRBJ1-1, with 8 bases lining up with TRBD1. CDR3 amino acids: CASSIGQGLRAFF. CDR3 DNA: TGTGCCAGTAGTATCGGACAGGGATTGAGAGCTTTCTTT. The variable domain in full, with the rest retrieved from reference TRBV19 and TRBJ1-1, is DGGITQSPKYLFRKEGQNVTLSCEQNLNHDAMYWYRQDPGQGLRLIYYSQIVNDFQKGDIAEGYSVSREKKESFPLTVTSAQKNPTAFYLCASSIGQGLRAFFGQGTRLTVV.